Sequencing of this TCR beta chain was carried out in a study of beta chain features in type 1 diabetes. This clone was found a few times. Its matching antigen is unknown. Of the isolated RNA, all was reverse transcribed, and so the sequenced material was expressed TCRB transcripts. Naive, central memory and regulatory T cell samples yielded about 3.9 million reads on average. TCRdb's copy holds only in-frame clones and misses some; the assay was immunoSEQ multiplex PCR. The sample shows 350,000 or so clones, 20% of them seen only once. Study outcomes and limitations: More deletions and fewer insertions at VDJ junctions were found in patients with type 1 diabetes. Unsettled here was the matter of whether HLA type influences TCRB rearrangement.

V dropped 1 base and J dropped 1 base, with 10 bases sitting between them. Germline V gene sequence: CDR1 SGHTA, CDR2 FQGNSA. This CDR3 spans 16 amino acids. Blood was collected once per donor into heparin, averaging around 0.11 L. The sequence was obtained from a woman under 30 in good health. This chain connects TRBV7-2 to TRBJ2-2; D remains unclear. Input material: naive CD4+ T cells from blood. The CDR3 reads CASSLVWQLNTGELFF. The CDR3 coding sequence is TGTGCCAGCAGCTTAGTCTGGCAGTTGAACACCGGGGAGCTGTTTTTT.